The 21 T cell receptor beta chains presented below share a single source sample, sequenced in a study of blood T cell repertoires in COVID-19. Data came from immunoSEQ multiplex PCR; TCRdb stores just in-frame clones and leaves some out. The table lists over 200,000 clones, about nine tenths of them singletons. Sequencing input: PBMCs or T cells enriched from blood (not recorded which). The receptor source for this set is a human donor in a cohort exposed to, infected with or recovered from COVID-19 (not recorded which). The donor label of this sample is uncertain.

The V and J genes are TRBV5-1 and TRBJ2-5, with 7 bases aligning to TRBD2. The CDR3 consists of 14 residues. In germline, CDR1 is SGHRS, CDR2 YFSETQ. The junction had 6 bases not matched to a gene; V was cut back by 0 bases and J by 7 bases. Here the CDR3 reads CASSLVGGGTTQYF. The CDR3, as DNA: TGCGCCAGCAGCTTGGTAGGCGGGGGAACGACCCAGTACTTC.

The chain recombines TRBV20-1 with TRBJ1-5; D possibly corresponds to TRBD1 (5 bases). In germline, CDR1 is DFQATT, CDR2 SNEGSKA (reference sequence). Trimming took 3 bases from V and 6 from J, leaving 12 bases between them. CDR3 size: 13 residues. The CDR3 DNA follows: TGCAGTGCTAGTCCTCCGGGGGGTCAGCCCCAGCATTTT. Its protein is CSASPPGGQPQHF.

J is TRBJ1-3 and V is TRBV30; D gene ambiguous. The CDR3 loop spans 15 amino acids. V lost 4 bases, J lost 4 bases, and 17 bases lay in between. The germline gives CDR1 GTSNPN, CDR2 SVGIG (reference sequence). CDR3 DNA: TGTGCCTGGATCCCGGTCCTAGTTGGAGGAAACACCATATATTTT. It yields the protein CAWIPVLVGGNTIYF.

The chain uses TRBV30 and TRBJ1-6; D call uncertain. This CDR3 is 15 amino acids long. Germline loops: CDR1 GTSNPN, CDR2 SVGIG (reference sequence). The V and J ends lost 4 bases and 6 bases respectively, with 16 bases between them. The CDR3 DNA is TGTGCCTGGAATAGCCTCGCCAGCACTAATTCACCCCTCCACTTT. This codes for CAWNSLASTNSPLHF.

The chain joins TRBV7-2 to TRBJ1-5; no clear D. V lost 4 bases and J 5 bases, leaving 9 bases between the germline ends. The length of the CDR3 is 13 residues. Per the germline V gene, CDR1 is SGHTA and CDR2 is FQGNSA. The CDR3 region is CASSSPGYQPQHF. In DNA, the CDR3 is TGTGCCAGCAGCTCCCCGGGGTATCAGCCCCAGCATTTT.

The genes are TRBV9 and TRBJ2-1; tentative D call: TRBD1 (5 bases). Germline V gene sequence: CDR1 SGDLS, CDR2 YYNGEE. The germline V and J ends were trimmed by 0 bases and 7 bases, with 8 bases remaining between them. This CDR3 contains 13 residues. DNA for the CDR3: TGTGCCAGCAGCGTAGTAGGGGTTAATGAGCAGTTCTTC. Protein: CASSVVGVNEQFF.

V is TRBV11-1 and J is TRBJ1-2, with no clear D. The germline CDR1 and CDR2 sequences are SGHAT and FQDESV (reference sequence). This CDR3 has 13 residues. V was pared by 0 bases and J by 4 bases, with 6 bases between. The CDR3 DNA is TGTGCCAGCAGCTTAGCGGGGAGCTATGGCTACACCTTC. It specifies CASSLAGSYGYTF.

The V and J genes are TRBV19 and TRBJ1-1; D might be TRBD1 (5 bases). Trimming pared 5 bases from V and 1 base from J, leaving 11 bases between. There are 14 residues in the CDR3. CDR1 is LNHDA and CDR2 is SQIVND in the germline V gene (reference sequence). CDR3 region: CASSPSRENTEAFF. DNA for the CDR3: TGTGCCAGTAGTCCGAGCAGGGAGAACACTGAAGCTTTCTTT.

This clone was found once. CDR3 sequence (DNA): TGCGCCAGCAGCTTGCAGGGAGGGGTGAGCTATGGCTACACCTTC. Translation: CASSLQGGVSYGYTF. J is TRBJ1-2 and V is TRBV5-1, with D possibly TRBD1 on 5 matching bases. This CDR3 has 15 amino acids. V was trimmed by 1 base and J by 4 bases, leaving 14 bases between them. Per germline, CDR1 SGHRS and CDR2 YFSETQ.

The DNA for the CDR3 is TGTGCCAGCAGTTCCTGGGAGCGACAAGAGACCCAGTACTTC. Its translation: CASSSWERQETQYF. The chain links TRBV6-5 to TRBJ2-5, with D tentatively TRBD2 (5 bases). Germline CDR1 reads MNHEY; CDR2 reads SVGAGI. The CDR3 runs 14 residues. Trimming left V 4 bases short and J 2 bases short, with 11 bases between.

The V call is TRBV6-1, the J call TRBJ2-7; 7 nucleotides line up with TRBD2. Losses at the gene ends were 2 bases for V and 2 bases for J; bases not matched to a gene: 12. CDR3 length equals 17 residues. Germline V gene sequence: CDR1 MNHNS, CDR2 SASEGT. The CDR3 DNA sequence: TGTGCCAGCAGTGAAACGGGGGGAAAATCCCTCACCTACGAGCAGTACTTC. This codes for CASSETGGKSLTYEQYF.

The rearrangement joins TRBV7-9 to TRBJ1-4; D unclear. The CDR3 extends over 13 amino acids. V was cut by 2 bases and J by 8 bases, with 9 bases left in between. CDR1 is SEHNR, CDR2 FQNEAQ, per germline (reference sequence). CDR3 loop: CASSLPGREKLFF. DNA of the CDR3: TGTGCCAGCAGCTTACCGGGAAGAGAAAAACTGTTTTTT.

About this clone: At one boundary the junction diverges from the germline segment, which might be a read error. J is TRBJ1-5 and V is TRBV5-5; 8 positions match TRBD1. Germline CDR1 reads SGHKS; CDR2 reads YYEKEE (reference sequence). This CDR3 has 15 residues. The CDR3 spells CASSLAAGGRQPQHF. The CDR3 DNA reads as TGTGCCAGTAGCTTGGCCGCAGGGGGCAGGCAGCCCCAGCATTTT.

The CDR3 loop reads CASSLGSGEILSTDTQYF. CDR3 DNA sequence: TGCGCCAGCAGCTTGGGCAGCGGGGAGATCCTTAGCACAGATACGCAGTATTTT. This chain links TRBV5-1 with TRBJ2-3; 7 positions match TRBD2. After removal of 0 bases from V and 0 bases from J, the junction contained 10 bases not matched to a gene. Germline lookup yields CDR1 SGHRS and CDR2 YFSETQ. This CDR3 contains 18 residues.

The rearrangement uses TRBV5-1 and TRBJ1-2, with TRBD1 matching 7 bases. V trimming: 0 bases; J trimming: 8 bases; junction bases outside the gene matches: 10. From germline, CDR1 is SGHRS and CDR2 YFSETQ. CDR3 length: 15 amino acids. Written as DNA, the CDR3 is TGCGCCAGCAGCTTGGGGCGACAGGGCTCGGGAGGCTACACCTTC. Translated: CASSLGRQGSGGYTF.

This chain joins TRBV19 and TRBJ2-7; 9 bases agree with TRBD1. CDR3 length: 14 residues. The germline CDR1 and CDR2 sequences are LNHDA and SQIVND (reference sequence). Trimming at V came to 3 bases and at J to 3 bases, leaving 3 bases not matched to a gene. CDR3 nucleotide sequence: TGTGCCAGTAGTATGGGGACAGGGTACTACGAGCAGTACTTC. This codes for CASSMGTGYYEQYF.

This clone appeared a single time. V gene TRBV5-1 combines with J gene TRBJ2-5; 10 bases align to TRBD1. The CDR3 spans 18 residues. The junction had 19 bases not matched to a gene; V was cut back by 2 bases and J by 9 bases. The germline V gene has CDR1 SGHRS and CDR2 YFSETQ. Here the CDR3 DNA reads TGCGCCAGCAGCTTACGGGACAGGGGAAAACCGAGCGGAGGGGCCCAGTACTTC. Translating it yields CASSLRDRGKPSGGAQYF.

The genes are TRBV2 and TRBJ2-2; 7 bases agree with TRBD2. Germline trimming cut 4 bases from V and 7 bases from J; bases unmatched to any gene: 15. This CDR3 region has 17 residues. Germline V gene data show CDR1 as SNHLY and CDR2 as FYNNEI. CDR3 in DNA: TGTGCCAGCAGTGTAGGGCGAGCGGGGCCCCTGGGCGGGGAGCTGTTTTTT. It is translated as CASSVGRAGPLGGELFF. Full variable domain (outside the CDR3, taken from reference TRBV2 and TRBJ2-2): EPEVTQTPSHQVTQMGQEVILRCVPISNHLYFYWYRQILGQKVEFLVSFYNNEISEKSEIFDDQFSVERPDGSNFTLKIRSTKLEDSAMYFCASSVGRAGPLGGELFFGEGSRLTVL.

This chain joins TRBV2 and TRBJ1-5; a weak D match, TRBD1 (5 bases). The CDR3 extends over 13 amino acids. Germline CDR1 is SNHLY and CDR2 is FYNNEI. V was trimmed by 3 bases and J by 4 bases, leaving 7 bases between them. The CDR3 DNA sequence: TGTGCCAGCAGTGAGGAGGGGAATCAGCCCCAGCATTTT. Translated: CASSEEGNQPQHF.

This clone showed up just once. The chain joins TRBV2 to TRBJ1-3; TRBD1 agrees at 11 bases. The germline CDR1 and CDR2 sequences are SNHLY and FYNNEI. J lost 4 bases, V lost 3 bases, and 8 bases had no gene match. The CDR3 has 17 residues. The CDR3 nucleotides read TGTGCCAGCAGTGACGAAGGGGACAGGGGGAGCGGAAACACCATATATTTT. As protein: CASSDEGDRGSGNTIYF.

The chain links TRBV19 to TRBJ2-2, with 9 positions matching TRBD2. The V and J ends lost 4 bases and 2 bases, in that order; junction bases with no gene match: 5. This CDR3 spans 16 amino acids. Germline CDR1 LNHDA, CDR2 SQIVND (reference sequence). The CDR3 DNA reads TGTGCCAGTAGTAAGCGGGGGGTTATCAACACCGGGGAGCTGTTTTTT. It encodes CASSKRGVINTGELFF.